Shown below are 14 T cell receptor beta chains from a single sample sequenced in a study of shared clonotypes between healthy human individuals. Produced via immunoSEQ multiplex PCR; TCRdb's table is partial and in-frame only. Of some 2,100,000 clones in the sample, 85% to 95% are singletons; the top ten hold 1.7%. In the naive CD8 group, cells lacked CD45RO and were positively selected for CCR7, so terminally differentiated effector memory CD45RA+ cells were left out. Input material: naive CD8+ T cells from PBMCs. The receptors stem from a man between 18 and 35 years old in good health. Some clones in this sample may be carry-over from other donors' samples.

The gene calls are TRBV7-9 and TRBJ2-5; 12 nucleotides align to TRBD2. Germline values: CDR1 SEHNR, CDR2 FQNEAQ (reference sequence). The CDR3 consists of 19 residues. Trimming took 4 bases from V and 0 from J; bases not matched to a gene: 12. The CDR3 is CASSSTRLAGVEDQETQYF. In DNA, the CDR3 is TGTGCCAGCAGCTCTACAAGACTAGCGGGAGTTGAGGACCAAGAGACCCAGTACTTC.

The chain links TRBV4-1 to TRBJ2-7; the D is unclear. The germline V gene encodes CDR1 MGHRA and CDR2 YSYEKL. CDR3 length: 16 amino acids. The V and J ends lost 0 bases and 3 bases respectively, with 15 bases between them. The CDR3 here is CASSQDPTALFYEQYF. The CDR3 DNA follows: TGCGCCAGCAGCCAAGATCCCACAGCGCTCTTCTACGAGCAGTACTTC.

This clone was counted a single time. The chain uses TRBV11-2 and TRBJ1-3; the D is unclear. Trimming pared 5 bases from V and 2 bases from J, leaving 13 bases between. The CDR3 totals 15 residues. Per the germline V gene, CDR1 is SGHAT and CDR2 is FQNNGV. The CDR3 protein is CASSTHGDPGNTIYF. The CDR3 bases are TGTGCCAGCAGCACCCACGGTGATCCTGGAAACACCATATATTTT.

The chain uses TRBV4-3 and TRBJ1-2; possibly TRBD1 for D (6 bases). Germline-derived CDR1 and CDR2 are LGHNA and YSLEER. Trimming shortened V by 2 bases and J by 2 bases, and 15 bases separated the two germline ends. This CDR3 has 16 amino acids. The chain's CDR3 is CASSQSLTQGNYGYTF. The CDR3 DNA reads TGCGCCAGCAGCCAATCCCTCACACAGGGAAACTATGGCTACACCTTC.

This clone was counted only a few times. The chain's CDR3 is CATWEATEAFF. As DNA, the CDR3 is TGTGCTACATGGGAGGCCACTGAAGCTTTCTTT. This chain links TRBV10-3 with TRBJ1-1; D gene ambiguous. Germline assignment: CDR1 ENHRY and CDR2 SYGVKD. The CDR3 sequence is 11 residues long.

This clone was seen a handful of times. The CDR3 protein is CASSIWTASNQPQHF. CDR3 DNA: TGTGCCAGTAGTATTTGGACAGCTAGCAATCAGCCCCAGCATTTT. The gene calls are TRBV19 and TRBJ1-5, with D perhaps TRBD1 (6 bases). V was pared by 3 bases and J by 0 bases, with 9 bases between. Germline V CDR1 and CDR2: LNHDA, SQIVND (reference sequence). The CDR3 is 15 residues long. Using reference TRBV19 and TRBJ1-5 for the parts outside the CDR3, the full variable domain is DGGITQSPKYLFRKEGQNVTLSCEQNLNHDAMYWYRQDPGQGLRLIYYSQIVNDFQKGDIAEGYSVSREKKESFPLTVTSAQKNPTAFYLCASSIWTASNQPQHFGDGTRLSIL.

CDR3 in amino acids: CASSQAYTMNTEAFF. CDR3 coding DNA: TGCGCCAGCAGCCAAGCGTACACCATGAACACTGAAGCTTTCTTT. V usage is TRBV4-1 and J usage is TRBJ1-1, with D unclear. V was trimmed by 1 base and J by 0 bases, leaving 9 bases between them. Per germline, CDR1 MGHRA and CDR2 YSYEKL. The CDR3 length is 15 residues.

Only a few counts were recorded for this clone. At the DNA level, this CDR3 is encoded by other sequences in the same sample as well. The chain has TRBV27 and TRBJ2-2; D call uncertain. Germline-derived CDR1 and CDR2 are MNHEY and SMNVEV (reference sequence). The CDR3 is 12 amino acids. V was shortened by 6 bases and J by 2 bases, with 4 bases between the two germline ends. Here the CDR3 reads CASRQNTGELFF. The CDR3 bases are TGTGCCAGCAGACAAAACACCGGGGAGCTGTTTTTT.

V is TRBV7-3 and J is TRBJ1-1; no firm D call. This CDR3 has 14 amino acids. Per the germline V gene, CDR1 is SGHTA and CDR2 is FQGTGA. The ends were cut back, 3 bases at V and 0 bases at J, with 8 bases in the middle. In DNA, the CDR3 is TGTGCCAGCAGCTTCGACGGAATGAACACTGAAGCTTTCTTT. As protein: CASSFDGMNTEAFF.

Notes on this clone: The same CDR3 is also encoded by other DNA sequences in this sample. The chain links TRBV27 to TRBJ1-3; 8 nucleotides line up with TRBD1. Germline CDR1 and CDR2: MNHEY and SMNVEV (reference sequence). The CDR3 is made up of 15 amino acids. The junction had 1 base not matched to a gene; V was cut back by 2 bases and J by 1 base. CDR3 DNA: TGTGCCAGCAGTTTAAACAGGGGGTCTGGAAACACCATATATTTT. Translation: CASSLNRGSGNTIYF.

The chain is built from TRBV7-2 and TRBJ2-7; no definite D call. Germline V lookup: CDR1 SGHTA, CDR2 FQGNSA. V gave up 4 bases and J gave up 0 bases, with 16 bases separating them. The CDR3 totals 16 residues. Here the CDR3 reads CASSSYKSASSYEQYF. The DNA for the CDR3 is TGTGCCAGCAGCTCCTACAAGAGCGCGAGCTCCTACGAGCAGTACTTC.

The V gene is TRBV28, the J gene TRBJ1-1; D is uncertain. Germline V CDR1 and CDR2: MDHEN, SYDVKM. V was cut by 4 bases and J by 3 bases, with 12 bases left in between. The CDR3 is 14 amino acids. CDR3: CASSSGLEDTEAFF. The DNA of the CDR3 is TGTGCCAGCAGTTCAGGTCTGGAGGACACTGAAGCTTTCTTT.

The V gene is TRBV5-6, the J gene TRBJ2-5; unclear D gene. V lost 2 bases to trimming and J lost 11 bases, with 13 bases between them. This CDR3 has 12 residues. CDR1 SGHDT and CDR2 YYEEEE come from the germline V gene. The CDR3: CASSFGPTEQYF. CDR3 coding DNA: TGTGCCAGCAGCTTCGGGCCCACTGAGCAGTACTTC.

J is TRBJ2-1 and V is TRBV19; D is possibly TRBD2 (6 bases). CDR1 is LNHDA, CDR2 SQIVND, per germline (reference sequence). Trimming removed 5 bases at V and 8 bases at J, with 16 bases between. This CDR3 has 14 residues. The CDR3 DNA follows: TGTGCCAGTAGTCTCCGCCGCGGGACTTATGAGCAGTTCTTC. Translated, it gives CASSLRRGTYEQFF.